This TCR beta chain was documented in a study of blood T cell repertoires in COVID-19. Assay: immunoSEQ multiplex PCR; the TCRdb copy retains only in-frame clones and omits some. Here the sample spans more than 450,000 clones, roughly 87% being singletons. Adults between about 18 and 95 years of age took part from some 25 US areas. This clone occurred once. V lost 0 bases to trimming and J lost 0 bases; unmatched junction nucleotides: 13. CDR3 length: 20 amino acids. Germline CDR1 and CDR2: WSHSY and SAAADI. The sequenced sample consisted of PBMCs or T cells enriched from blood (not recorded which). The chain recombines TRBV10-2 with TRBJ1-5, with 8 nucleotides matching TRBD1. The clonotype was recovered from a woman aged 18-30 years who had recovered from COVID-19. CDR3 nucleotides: TGCGCCAGCAGTGAGTCAGAGGGCAGGGGGCGAGGAAGTAGCAATCAGCCCCAGCATTTT. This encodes CASSESEGRGRGSSNQPQHF.